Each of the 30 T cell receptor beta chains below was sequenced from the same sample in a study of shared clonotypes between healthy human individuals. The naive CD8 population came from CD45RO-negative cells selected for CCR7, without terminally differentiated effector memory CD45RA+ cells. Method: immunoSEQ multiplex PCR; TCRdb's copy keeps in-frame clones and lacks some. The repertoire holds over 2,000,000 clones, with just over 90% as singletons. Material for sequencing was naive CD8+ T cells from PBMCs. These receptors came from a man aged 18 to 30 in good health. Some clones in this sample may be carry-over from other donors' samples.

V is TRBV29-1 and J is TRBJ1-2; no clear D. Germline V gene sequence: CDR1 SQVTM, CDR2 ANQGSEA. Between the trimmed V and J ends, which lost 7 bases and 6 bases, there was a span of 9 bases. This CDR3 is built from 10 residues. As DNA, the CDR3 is TGCAGCGCCTTGGGTGATGGCTACACCTTC. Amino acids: CSALGDGYTF. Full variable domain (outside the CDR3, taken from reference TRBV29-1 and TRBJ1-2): SAVISQKPSRDICQRGTSLTIQCQVDSQVTMMFWYRQQPGQSLTLIATANQGSEATYESGFVIDKFPISRPNLTFSTLTVSNMSPEDSSIYLCSALGDGYTFGSGTRLTVV.

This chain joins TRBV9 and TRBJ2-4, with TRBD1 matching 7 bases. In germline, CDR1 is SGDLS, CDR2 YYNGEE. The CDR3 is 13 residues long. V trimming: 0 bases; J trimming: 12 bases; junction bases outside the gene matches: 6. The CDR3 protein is CASSVVSGGYQYF. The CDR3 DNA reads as TGTGCCAGCAGCGTAGTATCAGGGGGATATCAGTACTTC. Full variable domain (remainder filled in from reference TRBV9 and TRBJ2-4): DSGVTQTPKHLITATGQRVTLRCSPRSGDLSVYWYQQSLDQGLQFLIQYYNGEERAKGNILERFSAQQFPDLHSELNLSSLELGDSALYFCASSVVSGGYQYFGAGTRLSVL.

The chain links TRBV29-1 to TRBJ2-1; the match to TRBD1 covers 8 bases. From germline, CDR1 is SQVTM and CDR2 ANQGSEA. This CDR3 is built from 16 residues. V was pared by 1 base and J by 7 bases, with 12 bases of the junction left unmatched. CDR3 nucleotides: TGCAGCGTTGAAGGTGGTCGGGCAGGGGGCTATAATGAGCAGTTCTTC. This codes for CSVEGGRAGGYNEQFF.

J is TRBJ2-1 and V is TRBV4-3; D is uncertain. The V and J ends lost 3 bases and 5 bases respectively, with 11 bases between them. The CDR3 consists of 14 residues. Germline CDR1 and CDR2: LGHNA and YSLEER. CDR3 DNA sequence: TGCGCCAGCAGCCATAGCCGGGCAAACAATGAGCAGTTCTTC. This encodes CASSHSRANNEQFF.

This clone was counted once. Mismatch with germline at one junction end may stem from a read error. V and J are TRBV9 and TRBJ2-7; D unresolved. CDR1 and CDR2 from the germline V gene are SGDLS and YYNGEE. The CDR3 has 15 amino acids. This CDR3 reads CASSVVPTSINEQCF. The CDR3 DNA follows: TGTGCCAGCAGCGTAGTCCCCACGTCGATAAACGAGCAGTGCTTC.

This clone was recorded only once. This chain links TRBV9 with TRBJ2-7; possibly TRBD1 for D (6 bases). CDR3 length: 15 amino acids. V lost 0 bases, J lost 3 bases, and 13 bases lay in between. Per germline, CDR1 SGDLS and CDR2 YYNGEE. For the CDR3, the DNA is TGTGCCAGCAGCGTAGATCAGAGCAGGGGCTACGAGCAGTACTTC. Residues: CASSVDQSRGYEQYF.

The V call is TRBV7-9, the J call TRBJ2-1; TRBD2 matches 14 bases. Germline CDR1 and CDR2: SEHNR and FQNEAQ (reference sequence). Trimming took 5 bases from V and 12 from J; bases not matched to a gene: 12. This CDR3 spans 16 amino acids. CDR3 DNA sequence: TGTGCCAGCAGCGCGTCGACTAGCGGGAGGGCCGAAGTGCAGTTCTTC. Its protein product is CASSASTSGRAEVQFF.

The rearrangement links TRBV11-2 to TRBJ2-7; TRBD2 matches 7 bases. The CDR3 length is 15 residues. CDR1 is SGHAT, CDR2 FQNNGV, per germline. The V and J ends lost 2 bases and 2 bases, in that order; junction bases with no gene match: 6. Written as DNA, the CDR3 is TGTGCCAGCAGCTTATGGCTAGCGGACCCCTACGAGCAGTACTTC. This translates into CASSLWLADPYEQYF. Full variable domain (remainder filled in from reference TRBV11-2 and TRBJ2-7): EAGVAQSPRYKIIEKRQSVAFWCNPISGHATLYWYQQILGQGPKLLIQFQNNGVVDDSQLPKDRFSAERLKGVDSTLKIQPAKLEDSAVYLCASSLWLADPYEQYFGPGTRLTVT.

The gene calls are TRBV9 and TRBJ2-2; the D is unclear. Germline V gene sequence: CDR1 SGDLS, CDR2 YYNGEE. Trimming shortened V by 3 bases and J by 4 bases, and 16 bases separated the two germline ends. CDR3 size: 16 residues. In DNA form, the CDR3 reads TGTGCCAGCAGCGCGACATCCGGGCGGAGCACCGGGGAGCTGTTTTTT. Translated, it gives CASSATSGRSTGELFF.

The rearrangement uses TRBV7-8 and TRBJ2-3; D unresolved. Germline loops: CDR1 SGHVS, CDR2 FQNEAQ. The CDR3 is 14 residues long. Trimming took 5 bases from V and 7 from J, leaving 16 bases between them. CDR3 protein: CASSPLVSPNTQYF. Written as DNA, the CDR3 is TGTGCCAGCAGCCCCCTCGTTTCCCCAAATACGCAGTATTTT.

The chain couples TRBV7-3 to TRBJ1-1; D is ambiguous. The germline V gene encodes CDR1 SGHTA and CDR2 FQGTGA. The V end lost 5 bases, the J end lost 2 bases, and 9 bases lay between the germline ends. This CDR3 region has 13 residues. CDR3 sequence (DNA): TGTGCCAGCAGCCCCGCGGGAAACACTGAAGCTTTCTTT. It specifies CASSPAGNTEAFF.

The CDR3 sequence is CASSPRFDEQFF. The DNA for the CDR3 is TGTGCCAGCAGCCCCCGGTTCGATGAGCAGTTCTTC. The V and J genes are TRBV7-8 and TRBJ2-1; no clear D. The germline gives CDR1 SGHVS, CDR2 FQNEAQ. CDR3 length: 12 amino acids. V was cut by 5 bases and J by 8 bases, with 10 bases left in between.

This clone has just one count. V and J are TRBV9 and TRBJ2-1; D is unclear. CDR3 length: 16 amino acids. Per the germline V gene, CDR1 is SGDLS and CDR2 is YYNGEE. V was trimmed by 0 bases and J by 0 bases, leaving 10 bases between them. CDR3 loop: CASSVGFRSSYNEQFF. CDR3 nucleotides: TGTGCCAGCAGCGTAGGATTCAGAAGCTCCTACAATGAGCAGTTCTTC.

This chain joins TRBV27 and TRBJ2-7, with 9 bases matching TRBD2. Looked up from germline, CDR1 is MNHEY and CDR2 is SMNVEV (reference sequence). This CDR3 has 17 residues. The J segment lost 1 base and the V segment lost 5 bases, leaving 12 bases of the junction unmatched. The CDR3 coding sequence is TGTGCCAGCAGTCGTAGGACTAGCGCCCGTAATTCCTACGAGCAGTACTTC. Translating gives CASSRRTSARNSYEQYF.

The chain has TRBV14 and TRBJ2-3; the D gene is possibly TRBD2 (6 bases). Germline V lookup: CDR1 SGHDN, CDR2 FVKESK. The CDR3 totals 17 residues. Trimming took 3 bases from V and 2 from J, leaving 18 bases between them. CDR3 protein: CASSQGGLRGDTDTQYF. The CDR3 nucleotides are TGTGCCAGCAGCCAGGGGGGACTCCGAGGGGACACAGATACGCAGTATTTT.

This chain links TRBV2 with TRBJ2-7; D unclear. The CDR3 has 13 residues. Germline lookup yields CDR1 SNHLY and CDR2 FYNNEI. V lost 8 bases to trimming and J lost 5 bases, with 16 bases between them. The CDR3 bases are TGTGCCAGCCACCGTGTAGGGCTAGACGAGCAGTACTTC. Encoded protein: CASHRVGLDEQYF. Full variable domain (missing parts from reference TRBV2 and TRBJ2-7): EPEVTQTPSHQVTQMGQEVILRCVPISNHLYFYWYRQILGQKVEFLVSFYNNEISEKSEIFDDQFSVERPDGSNFTLKIRSTKLEDSAMYFCASHRVGLDEQYFGPGTRLTVT.

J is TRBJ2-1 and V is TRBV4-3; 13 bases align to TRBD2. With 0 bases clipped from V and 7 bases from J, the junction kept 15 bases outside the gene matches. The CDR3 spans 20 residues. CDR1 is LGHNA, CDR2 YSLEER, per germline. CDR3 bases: TGCGCCAGCAGCCAAGATCGGTTACTAGCGGGAGGGCCGAGTACGAATGAGCAGTTCTTC. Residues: CASSQDRLLAGGPSTNEQFF.

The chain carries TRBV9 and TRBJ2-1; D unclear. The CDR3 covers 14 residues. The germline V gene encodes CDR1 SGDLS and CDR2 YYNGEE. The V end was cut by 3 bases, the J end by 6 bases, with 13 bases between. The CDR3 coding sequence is TGTGCCAGCAGCGGTACTCCACACGGCAATGAGCAGTTCTTC. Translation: CASSGTPHGNEQFF.

CDR3 protein: CASSLSLSGEKLFF. The CDR3, as DNA: TGTGCCAGCAGTTTATCACTAAGCGGTGAAAAACTGTTTTTT. The chain recombines TRBV28 with TRBJ1-4; D is unresolved. The CDR3 length is 14 residues. V was shortened by 1 base and J by 7 bases, with 10 bases between the two germline ends. CDR1 is MDHEN, CDR2 SYDVKM, per germline.

The CDR3: CASSGTDFNYGYTF. The CDR3 DNA reads as TGTGCCAGCTCCGGGACAGACTTTAACTATGGCTACACCTTC. The chain uses TRBV28 and TRBJ1-2; 7 bases line up with TRBD1. The CDR3 is made up of 14 amino acids. Germline V gene sequence: CDR1 MDHEN, CDR2 SYDVKM. V gave up 8 bases and J gave up 1 base; unmatched junction bases: 7.

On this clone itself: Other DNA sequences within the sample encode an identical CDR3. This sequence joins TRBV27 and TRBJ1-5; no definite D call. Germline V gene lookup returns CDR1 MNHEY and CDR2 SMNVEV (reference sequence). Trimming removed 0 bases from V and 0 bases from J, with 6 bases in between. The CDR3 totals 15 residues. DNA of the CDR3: TGTGCCAGCAGTTTATCCGGTTATAGCAATCAGCCCCAGCATTTT. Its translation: CASSLSGYSNQPQHF.

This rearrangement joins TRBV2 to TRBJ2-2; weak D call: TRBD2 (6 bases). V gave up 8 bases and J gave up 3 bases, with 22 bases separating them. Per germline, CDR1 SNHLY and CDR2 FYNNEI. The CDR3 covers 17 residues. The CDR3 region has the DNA TGTGCCAGCGTTAGCCGGGACTCCCGCCTGTACACCGGGGAGCTGTTTTTT. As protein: CASVSRDSRLYTGELFF.

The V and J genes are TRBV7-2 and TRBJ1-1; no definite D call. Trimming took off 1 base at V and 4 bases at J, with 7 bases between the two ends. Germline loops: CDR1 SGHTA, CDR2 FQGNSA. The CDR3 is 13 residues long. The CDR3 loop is CASSLGALTEAFF. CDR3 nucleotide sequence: TGTGCCAGCAGCTTAGGGGCCCTCACTGAAGCTTTCTTT.

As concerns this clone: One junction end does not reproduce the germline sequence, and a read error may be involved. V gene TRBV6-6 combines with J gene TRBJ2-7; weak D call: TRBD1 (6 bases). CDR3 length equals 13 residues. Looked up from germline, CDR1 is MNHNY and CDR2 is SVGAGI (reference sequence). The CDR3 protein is CASSKRGSYELYF. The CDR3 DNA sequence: TGTGCCAGCAGTAAAAGGGGGTCCTACGAGCTGTACTTC.

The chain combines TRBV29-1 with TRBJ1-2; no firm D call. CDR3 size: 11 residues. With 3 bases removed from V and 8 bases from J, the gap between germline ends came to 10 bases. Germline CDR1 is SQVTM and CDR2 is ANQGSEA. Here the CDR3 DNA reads TGCAGCGTTGAGTGGCATGCAGGCTACACCTTC. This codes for CSVEWHAGYTF.

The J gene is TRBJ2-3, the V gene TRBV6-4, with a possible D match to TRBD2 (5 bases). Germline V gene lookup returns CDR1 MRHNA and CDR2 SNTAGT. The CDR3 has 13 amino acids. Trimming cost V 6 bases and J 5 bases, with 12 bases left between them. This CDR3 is CASSPRAGDTQYF. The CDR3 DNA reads TGTGCCAGCAGCCCACGGGCGGGAGATACGCAGTATTTT.

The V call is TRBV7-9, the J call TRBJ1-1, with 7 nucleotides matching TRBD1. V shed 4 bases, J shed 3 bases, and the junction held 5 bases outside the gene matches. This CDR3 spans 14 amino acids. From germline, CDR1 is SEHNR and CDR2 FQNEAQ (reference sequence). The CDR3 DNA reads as TGTGCCAGCAGCTCCGTGACAGGGTACACTGAAGCTTTCTTT. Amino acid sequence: CASSSVTGYTEAFF.

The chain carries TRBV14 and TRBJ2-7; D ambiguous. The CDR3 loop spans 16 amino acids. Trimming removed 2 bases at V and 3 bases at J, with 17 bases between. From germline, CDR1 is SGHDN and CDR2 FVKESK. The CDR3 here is CASSQNVHYSGYEQYF. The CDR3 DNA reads TGTGCCAGCAGCCAAAACGTCCATTATTCTGGCTACGAGCAGTACTTC.

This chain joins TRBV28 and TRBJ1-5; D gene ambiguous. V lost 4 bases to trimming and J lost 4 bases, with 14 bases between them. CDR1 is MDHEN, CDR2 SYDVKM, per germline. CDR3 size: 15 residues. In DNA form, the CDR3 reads TGTGCCAGCAGTTCTCCGGGGTTCCTTAATCAGCCCCAGCATTTT. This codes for CASSSPGFLNQPQHF.

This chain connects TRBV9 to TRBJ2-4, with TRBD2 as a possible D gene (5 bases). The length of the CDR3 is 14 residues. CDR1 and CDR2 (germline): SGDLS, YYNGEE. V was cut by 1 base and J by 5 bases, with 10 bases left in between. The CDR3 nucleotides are TGTGCCAGCAGCGTATCTTTACTAGAAAACATTCAGTACTTC. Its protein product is CASSVSLLENIQYF.